These 32 T cell receptor beta chains originate from one sample sequenced in a study of CD8 T cells in Susac syndrome. Random hexamers were used to reverse transcribe about 0.5 to 1 ug of RNA. MiXCR was run by TCRdb on the immunoSEQ multiplex PCR reads, yielding one entry per CDR3 protein. The sample has approximately 170,000 distinct CDR3 sequences, about 91% seen once. The source material was CD4+ T cells from PBMCs. These receptors came from a human donor in good health.

The V gene is TRBV7-8, the J gene TRBJ1-6; D ambiguous. CDR3 length: 17 amino acids. Trimming stripped 0 bases from V and 5 bases from J, with 14 bases between. Looked up from germline, CDR1 is SGHVS and CDR2 is FQNEAQ. CDR3 sequence (DNA): TGTGCCAGCAGCTTAGCGCAACCAGCCGGCGATAATTCACCCCTCCACTTT. Amino acid sequence: CASSLAQPAGDNSPLHF.

V gene TRBV29-1 combines with J gene TRBJ2-1; 8 positions agree with TRBD2. The CDR3 extends over 13 amino acids. Trimming took 7 bases from V and 10 from J; bases not matched to a gene: 12. CDR1 and CDR2 (germline): SQVTM, ANQGSEA. This CDR3 is CSGGGLGPGEQFF. In DNA, the CDR3 is TGCAGCGGGGGGGGACTAGGACCGGGGGAGCAGTTCTTC.

This clonotype was observed a few times. J is TRBJ2-5 and V is TRBV5-1; 10 bases match TRBD1. With 0 bases clipped from V and 1 base from J, the junction kept 0 bases outside the gene matches. The CDR3 covers 15 residues. Germline CDR1 is SGHRS and CDR2 is YFSETQ. The CDR3 spells CASSLGDRGQETQYF. For the CDR3, the DNA is TGCGCCAGCAGCTTGGGGGACAGGGGCCAAGAGACCCAGTACTTC.

The table lists this clonotype with a count of one. This chain links TRBV29-1 with TRBJ1-2; tentatively, D is TRBD1 (6 bases). The germline V gene has CDR1 SQVTM and CDR2 ANQGSEA. The CDR3 is made up of 13 amino acids. Deletions cut 4 bases from V and 8 bases from J, with 17 bases between. The CDR3 here is CSVVAAGDDGYTF. In DNA, the CDR3 is TGCAGCGTTGTAGCAGCAGGGGATGACGGCTACACCTTC.

The CDR3 reads CSARGDRGYGYTF. The CDR3 DNA reads TGCAGTGCTAGGGGGGACCGCGGCTATGGCTACACCTTC. The chain is built from TRBV20-1 and TRBJ1-2; perhaps TRBD1 as D (5 bases). The CDR3 has 13 amino acids. CDR1 and CDR2 (germline): DFQATT, SNEGSKA (reference sequence). Trimming pared 3 bases from V and 4 bases from J, leaving 12 bases between.

This sequence joins TRBV20-1 and TRBJ1-2; D is perhaps TRBD1 (5 bases). The CDR3 is 15 amino acids. V lost 1 base and J 1 base, leaving 13 bases between the germline ends. The germline CDR1 and CDR2 sequences are DFQATT and SNEGSKA (reference sequence). The chain's CDR3 is CSARGQSGNNYGYTF. The CDR3 DNA reads TGCAGTGCTAGAGGACAGTCCGGGAATAACTATGGCTACACCTTC.

This chain connects TRBV5-1 to TRBJ2-1; 9 bases agree with TRBD2. The V gene end was trimmed by 0 bases and the J gene end by 5 bases; junction bases not matched to a gene: 9. This CDR3 has 17 amino acids. Germline CDR1 SGHRS, CDR2 YFSETQ. CDR3 coding DNA: TGCGCCAGCAGCTTGGTAATTGGGACTAGCCTTCACAATGAGCAGTTCTTC. It translates to CASSLVIGTSLHNEQFF.

This chain joins TRBV20-1 and TRBJ2-1; the D gene could be TRBD1 or TRBD2 (5 bases each). Trimming removed 5 bases from V and 10 bases from J, with 15 bases in between. The V gene's germline CDR1 is DFQATT and CDR2 SNEGSKA (reference sequence). The CDR3 has 12 amino acids. The CDR3 DNA reads as TGCAGTGCTTACCGGGGCCCCGTGGAGCAGTTCTTC. Its translation is CSAYRGPVEQFF.

This clonotype occurred once. The rearrangement uses TRBV18 and TRBJ2-7; D uncertain. The V gene lost 3 bases and the J gene lost 2 bases, with 8 bases spanning the gap. Germline-derived CDR1 and CDR2 are KGHSH and LQKENI. This CDR3 is built from 13 residues. The DNA of the CDR3 is TGTGCCAGCTCACCTAGTCCCACCTACGAGCAGTACTTC. It translates to CASSPSPTYEQYF.

This sequence joins TRBV4-3 and TRBJ1-1, with a possible D match to TRBD1 (5 bases). V gave up 0 bases and J gave up 6 bases, with 14 bases separating them. Germline assignment: CDR1 LGHNA and CDR2 YSLEER. CDR3 length: 15 amino acids. CDR3 sequence: CASSQDLSGGAEAFF. CDR3 DNA sequence: TGCGCCAGCAGCCAAGATCTTTCGGGGGGGGCTGAAGCTTTCTTT.

The chain recombines TRBV6-2 or TRBV6-3 with TRBJ2-1; 9 bases are shared with TRBD2. The junction had 15 bases not matched to a gene; V was cut back by 7 bases and J by 5 bases. This CDR3 is 17 amino acids long. Germline loops: CDR1 MNHEY, CDR2 SVGEGT. For the CDR3, the DNA is TGTGCCAGCAAGGAGGATGGGCTAGCGGGGTTCAACAATGAGCAGTTCTTC. Residues: CASKEDGLAGFNNEQFF.

The CDR3, as DNA: TGCGCCAGCAGCTTGGCCACGGGGGGAGCGGATACGCAGTATTTT. Residues: CASSLATGGADTQYF. This chain joins TRBV5-1 and TRBJ2-3; 7 nucleotides align to TRBD2. This CDR3 comprises 15 residues. Looked up from germline, CDR1 is SGHRS and CDR2 is YFSETQ. Trimming at V came to 0 bases and at J to 6 bases, leaving 7 bases not matched to a gene.

This chain connects TRBV7-6 to TRBJ1-6, with D uncertain. Germline CDR1 and CDR2: SGHVS and FNYEAQ. V gave up 5 bases and J gave up 7 bases, with 12 bases separating them. The CDR3 loop spans 14 amino acids. CDR3: CASSPGPRNSPLHF. The CDR3, as DNA: TGTGCCAGCAGCCCCGGGCCTAGGAATTCACCCCTCCACTTT.

The V gene is TRBV5-1, the J gene TRBJ2-7, with D possibly TRBD2 on 5 matching bases. This CDR3 comprises 15 residues. V was cut by 0 bases and J by 1 base, with 11 bases left in between. Looked up from germline, CDR1 is SGHRS and CDR2 is YFSETQ. The CDR3 coding sequence is TGCGCCAGCAGCTTGGTGCCAGGAGGTTCCTACGAGCAGTACTTC. Amino acids: CASSLVPGGSYEQYF.

This clonotype showed up just once. This CDR3 reads CASTDSGVSDEQFF. The CDR3 nucleotides read TGCGCCAGCACCGATAGCGGGGTTTCAGATGAGCAGTTCTTC. The genes are TRBV4-3 and TRBJ2-1; 8 bases map to TRBD2. Germline V CDR1 and CDR2: LGHNA, YSLEER. CDR3 length: 14 amino acids. Trimming cost V 7 bases and J 8 bases; bases outside gene matches: 10.

The chain uses TRBV5-1 and TRBJ2-2; 7 bases are shared with TRBD1. V was clipped by 5 bases and J by 9 bases; unmatched bases: 7. The CDR3 contains 13 residues. Germline CDR1 is SGHRS and CDR2 is YFSETQ. CDR3 loop: CASSSDRARELFF. The CDR3 DNA follows: TGCGCCAGCAGTTCAGACAGGGCCCGGGAGCTGTTTTTT.

The chain links TRBV7-3 to TRBJ2-7; 8 bases fit TRBD1. This CDR3 has 15 residues. From germline, CDR1 is SGHTA and CDR2 FQGTGA. V trimming: 3 bases; J trimming: 5 bases; junction bases outside the gene matches: 9. CDR3 region: CASSLGTGAANEQYF. DNA for the CDR3: TGTGCCAGCAGCTTGGGGACAGGCGCGGCGAACGAGCAGTACTTC.

The rearrangement joins TRBV4-1 to TRBJ2-5; no clear D gene. This CDR3 has 14 residues. The V end was cut by 0 bases, the J end by 4 bases, with 9 bases between. The germline V gene encodes CDR1 MGHRA and CDR2 YSYEKL. CDR3 in DNA: TGCGCCAGCAGCCAAGATAACGGTTTAGAGACCCAGTACTTC. The encoded protein is CASSQDNGLETQYF.

This rearrangement joins TRBV24-1 to TRBJ2-1, with 7 bases fitting TRBD2. Germline lookup yields CDR1 KGHDR and CDR2 SFDVKD. The CDR3 consists of 16 residues. The junction had 5 bases not matched to a gene; V was cut back by 4 bases and J by 0 bases. DNA for the CDR3: TGTGCCACCAGTGACGCTAGCGGAGGCTCCTACAATGAGCAGTTCTTC. Amino acid sequence: CATSDASGGSYNEQFF.

This chain joins TRBV6-1 and TRBJ2-7; D is uncertain. The length of the CDR3 is 13 residues. Trimming stripped 10 bases from V and 3 bases from J, with 16 bases between. CDR1 is MNHNS and CDR2 is SASEGT in the germline V gene. The CDR3 DNA reads as TGTGCCATCGACTGGGCTTCGGACTACGAGCAGTACTTC. Protein product: CAIDWASDYEQYF.

Here the CDR3 DNA reads TGTGCCAGCAGCGACTTCGGCAGAATTAACTATGGCTACACCTTC. It specifies CASSDFGRINYGYTF. This chain uses TRBV7-9 with TRBJ1-2; D is undetermined. Trimming took 5 bases from V and 1 from J, leaving 14 bases between them. The CDR3 sequence is 15 residues long. Germline assignment: CDR1 SEHNR and CDR2 FQNEAQ (reference sequence).

This chain links TRBV29-1 with TRBJ2-5; D might be TRBD1 (6 bases). In germline, CDR1 is SQVTM, CDR2 ANQGSEA. V gave up 0 bases and J gave up 9 bases, with 17 bases separating them. This CDR3 comprises 14 residues. For the CDR3, the DNA is TGCAGCGTTGAAGATTGGGACACCCGAGGGGCCCAGTACTTC. Protein: CSVEDWDTRGAQYF.

The V gene is TRBV19, the J gene TRBJ2-7; 8 positions match TRBD1. The V gene end was trimmed by 1 base and the J gene end by 9 bases; junction bases not matched to a gene: 8. The CDR3 sequence is 14 residues long. Per germline, CDR1 LNHDA and CDR2 SQIVND (reference sequence). The CDR3 DNA reads TGTGCCAGTAGTATAGTGGCGGGACAGGTCACGCAGTACTTC. Translating it yields CASSIVAGQVTQYF.

The chain couples TRBV24-1 to TRBJ2-2; D call uncertain. The CDR3 totals 15 residues. V was pared by 4 bases and J by 2 bases, with 10 bases between. Germline V lookup: CDR1 KGHDR, CDR2 SFDVKD. The CDR3 DNA reads TGTGCCACCAGTGACCCCTCTTTAAACACCGGGGAGCTGTTTTTT. Its translation is CATSDPSLNTGELFF.

Only a few counts were recorded for this clonotype. This chain joins TRBV6-2 or TRBV6-3 and TRBJ1-4, with unresolved D. V was clipped by 7 bases and J by 0 bases, with 3 bases between them. Germline CDR1 reads MNHEY; CDR2 reads SVGEGT. The CDR3 has 12 residues. DNA for the CDR3: TGTGCCAGCACTGCAACTAATGAAAAACTGTTTTTT. Protein: CASTATNEKLFF.

This chain links TRBV6-2 or TRBV6-3 with TRBJ2-5; D not certain. Trimming shortened V by 2 bases and J by 5 bases, and 9 bases separated the two germline ends. The CDR3 extends over 13 amino acids. The V gene's germline CDR1 is MNHEY and CDR2 SVGEGT. The CDR3 DNA reads TGTGCCAGCAGTTACACCCCCCAGGAGACCCAGTACTTC. It codes for CASSYTPQETQYF.

V gene TRBV6-1 combines with J gene TRBJ2-7; 7 nucleotides line up with TRBD1. Trimming cost V 5 bases and J 2 bases; bases outside gene matches: 9. Germline loops: CDR1 MNHNS, CDR2 SASEGT. The CDR3 has 15 amino acids. In DNA form, the CDR3 reads TGTGCCAGCAGTCCAGGACAGGCAACCACCTACGAGCAGTACTTC. Amino acid sequence: CASSPGQATTYEQYF.

The chain carries TRBV7-2 and TRBJ2-3, with D possibly being TRBD1 (6 bases). The CDR3 spans 15 residues. Looked up from germline, CDR1 is SGHTA and CDR2 is FQGNSA. Trimming cost V 2 bases and J 1 base, with 10 bases left between them. For the CDR3, the DNA is TGTGCCAGCAGCTTATGGTGGGGGCGCACAGATACGCAGTATTTT. Amino acid sequence: CASSLWWGRTDTQYF. The whole variable domain, remainder taken from reference TRBV7-2 and TRBJ2-3, is GAGVSQSPSNKVTEKGKDVELRCDPISGHTALYWYRQSLGQGLEFLIYFQGNSAPDKSGLPSDRFSAERTGGSVSTLTIQRTQQEDSAVYLCASSLWWGRTDTQYFGPGTRLTVL.

The rearrangement joins TRBV6-9 to TRBJ2-5, with D possibly called TRBD1 or TRBD2 (6 bases each). The CDR3 spans 16 residues. Trimming shortened V by 2 bases and J by 2 bases, and 15 bases separated the two germline ends. Germline CDR1 and CDR2: MNHGY and SVAAGI. The CDR3 region has the DNA TGTGCCAGCAGTTATAGGGGGGACTTGGGGCAAGAGACCCAGTACTTC. Amino acids: CASSYRGDLGQETQYF.

This clonotype came up once. This chain uses TRBV7-2 with TRBJ2-5; TRBD1 matches at 7 bases. Per germline, CDR1 SGHTA and CDR2 FQGNSA. The ends lost 5 bases at V and 6 bases at J; junction bases unmatched: 12. The CDR3 covers 15 residues. CDR3 bases: TGTGCCAGCAGCCCGTTGACAGGGTTTGGGCAGACCCAGTACTTC. Its translation: CASSPLTGFGQTQYF. Using reference TRBV7-2 and TRBJ2-5 for the parts outside the CDR3, the full variable domain is GAGVSQSPSNKVTEKGKDVELRCDPISGHTALYWYRQSLGQGLEFLIYFQGNSAPDKSGLPSDRFSAERTGGSVSTLTIQRTQQEDSAVYLCASSPLTGFGQTQYFGPGTRLLVL.

V is TRBV6-1 and J is TRBJ2-7; tentatively, D is TRBD2 (7 bases). V lost 3 bases to trimming and J lost 5 bases, with 17 bases between them. The CDR3 is 15 residues long. Germline V gene data show CDR1 as MNHNS and CDR2 as SASEGT. The CDR3 protein is CASSEGGLGANEQYF. CDR3 nucleotides: TGTGCCAGCAGTGAGGGAGGGTTGGGGGCGAACGAGCAGTACTTC.

J is TRBJ2-5 and V is TRBV3-1, with D maybe TRBD2 (7 bases). From germline, CDR1 is LGHDT and CDR2 YNNKEL (reference sequence). Trimming took off 7 bases at V and 1 base at J, with 13 bases between the two ends. The CDR3 consists of 14 residues. The CDR3 DNA reads TGTGCCAGCATGAGGGGGGGGTCCCAAGAGACCCAGTACTTC. This codes for CASMRGGSQETQYF.